The 23 T cell receptor beta chains in this list originate from one sample, sequenced in a study of cytomegalovirus exposure and HLA in healthy donors. Generated by immunoSEQ multiplex PCR, the TCRdb table keeps only in-frame clones and is missing some. This table holds 200,000 to 250,000 clones, 80% to 85% found once. Source material: PBMCs. The receptors derive from a woman in her 30s in good health and CMV-seropositive.

The CDR3 sequence is CASSLWMNTEAFF. In DNA form, the CDR3 reads TGTGCCAGCAGCTTATGGATGAACACTGAAGCTTTCTTT. J is TRBJ1-1 and V is TRBV11-3; D is undetermined. The germline V gene encodes CDR1 SGHNT and CDR2 YENEEA. The CDR3 covers 13 residues. Trimming left V 2 bases short and J 0 bases short, with 4 bases between.

This clone came up a few times. The chain couples TRBV2 to TRBJ1-1, with TRBD1 identical over 10 bases. Trimming removed 10 bases from V and 6 bases from J; junction bases left unmatched: 11. The CDR3 sequence is 14 residues long. Germline V CDR1 and CDR2: SNHLY, FYNNEI. Here the CDR3 reads CAIRQGAKSAEAFF. In nucleotides, the CDR3 is TGTGCCATCCGACAGGGGGCGAAGTCTGCTGAAGCTTTCTTT.

The chain joins TRBV20-1 to TRBJ2-7; a weak D match, TRBD1 (5 bases). The CDR3 has 11 amino acids. Trimming removed 5 bases at V and 2 bases at J, with 7 bases between. The germline V gene encodes CDR1 DFQATT and CDR2 SNEGSKA (reference sequence). CDR3: CSADRAYEQYF. As DNA, the CDR3 is TGCAGTGCTGACAGAGCCTACGAGCAGTACTTC.

The J gene is TRBJ1-1, the V gene TRBV5-4; D perhaps matches TRBD1 (5 bases). V gave up 0 bases and J gave up 5 bases, with 11 bases separating them. Germline lookup yields CDR1 SGHNT and CDR2 YYREEE (reference sequence). CDR3 length equals 14 residues. The CDR3 DNA reads as TGTGCCAGCAGCTTGGCCAAGGGGAGGACTGAAGCTTTCTTT. This gives the protein CASSLAKGRTEAFF.

The V and J genes are TRBV11-2 and TRBJ2-7; tentatively, D is TRBD2 (6 bases). This CDR3 region has 15 residues. V was cut by 7 bases and J by 4 bases, with 20 bases left in between. Germline V CDR1 and CDR2: SGHAT, FQNNGV. The CDR3 protein is CASTGRRAGGYEQYF. The CDR3 DNA is TGTGCCAGCACTGGGAGGAGGGCCGGTGGGTACGAGCAGTACTTC.

The gene calls are TRBV29-1 and TRBJ1-2, with D perhaps matching TRBD1 (6 bases). CDR1 SQVTM and CDR2 ANQGSEA come from the germline V gene. The CDR3 is made up of 13 amino acids. The ends were cut back, 3 bases at V and 5 bases at J, with 13 bases in the middle. DNA for the CDR3: TGCAGCGTTGAGAACAGACAGGAATATGGCTACACCTTC. Encoded protein: CSVENRQEYGYTF.

This clone was seen just once. The chain combines TRBV27 with TRBJ2-7; 11 nucleotides align to TRBD1. Germline assignment: CDR1 MNHEY and CDR2 SMNVEV (reference sequence). The CDR3 is made up of 15 amino acids. Trimming removed 5 bases from V and 4 bases from J; junction bases left unmatched: 7. The CDR3 reads CASSTWTGGLYEQYF. The CDR3 DNA reads TGTGCCAGCAGTACCTGGACAGGGGGCCTTTACGAGCAGTACTTC.

For the CDR3, the DNA is TGTGCCAGCAGCTTAACGAGTAGCAGAAGGTTCTATGGCTACACCTTC. It encodes CASSLTSSRRFYGYTF. The chain uses TRBV7-9 and TRBJ1-2; D unclear. V lost 2 bases and J 4 bases, leaving 17 bases between the germline ends. The CDR3 has 16 residues. The germline CDR1 and CDR2 sequences are SEHNR and FQNEAQ (reference sequence).

This chain connects TRBV19 to TRBJ2-7; 7 bases line up with TRBD2. The CDR3 consists of 14 residues. The ends lost 0 bases at V and 7 bases at J; junction bases unmatched: 6. Germline-derived CDR1 and CDR2 are LNHDA and SQIVND (reference sequence). Here the CDR3 DNA reads TGTGCCAGTAGTATAGACGGGACTAAGGGGGAGCAGTACTTC. Translated: CASSIDGTKGEQYF.

This rearrangement joins TRBV6-1 to TRBJ1-1; 7 positions match TRBD1. Looked up from germline, CDR1 is MNHNS and CDR2 is SASEGT. Trimming at V came to 6 bases and at J to 6 bases, leaving 7 bases not matched to a gene. The CDR3 has 13 residues. CDR3 DNA: TGTGCCAGCAGGGGACAGATAGGATCTGAAGCTTTCTTT. Amino acids: CASRGQIGSEAFF.

Concerning this clone: The junction differs from germline at one of its ends, possibly a read error. CDR3 amino acids: CASSPTPPGTDSYEQYF. In DNA form, the CDR3 reads TGTGCTAGCAGTCCAACCCCCCCGGGGACAGACTCCTACGAGCAGTACTTC. V gene TRBV7-7 combines with J gene TRBJ2-7; TRBD1 aligns across 7 bases. CDR3 length: 17 amino acids. The germline gives CDR1 SSHAT, CDR2 FNYEAQ (reference sequence).

The chain has TRBV4-1 and TRBJ1-2; no definite D call. The CDR3 covers 12 residues. V dropped 1 base and J dropped 14 bases, with 14 bases sitting between them. Per the germline V gene, CDR1 is MGHRA and CDR2 is YSYEKL. The CDR3 coding sequence is TGCGCCAGCAGCCAAGCAAGGGCGTTTTTAACCTTC. Encoded protein: CASSQARAFLTF.

The V call is TRBV13, the J call TRBJ1-2; D not certain. Germline CDR1 is PRHDT and CDR2 is FYEKMQ (reference sequence). This CDR3 has 14 residues. V lost 1 base, J lost 2 bases, and 8 bases lay in between. The CDR3 DNA sequence: TGTGCCAGCAGCTTAGTTCGAGAAAACTATGGCTACACCTTC. Its protein product is CASSLVRENYGYTF.

The chain links TRBV30 to TRBJ2-1; 8 positions match TRBD2. This CDR3 is 14 amino acids long. CDR1 and CDR2 (germline): GTSNPN, SVGIG (reference sequence). Trimming at V came to 4 bases and at J to 7 bases, leaving 9 bases not matched to a gene. CDR3 amino acids: CAWTHGAGANEQFF. CDR3 nucleotides: TGTGCCTGGACTCACGGAGCGGGAGCAAATGAGCAGTTCTTC.

The chain carries TRBV28 and TRBJ1-5; D may be TRBD1 (5 bases). The CDR3 consists of 15 residues. CDR1 MDHEN and CDR2 SYDVKM come from the germline V gene. Trimming pared 2 bases from V and 1 base from J, leaving 9 bases between. This CDR3 reads CASSLTRQSNQPQHF. The CDR3 DNA follows: TGTGCCAGCAGTTTAACACGACAGAGCAATCAGCCCCAGCATTTT.

As for this clone: Other DNA sequences from this sample encode an identical CDR3 as well. The chain links TRBV5-1 to TRBJ2-7; D is uncertain. The CDR3 sequence is 13 residues long. The germline V and J ends were trimmed by 0 bases and 2 bases, with 6 bases remaining between them. The germline V gene encodes CDR1 SGHRS and CDR2 YFSETQ. The CDR3 loop reads CASSLAAAYEQYF. CDR3 bases: TGCGCCAGCAGCTTGGCGGCAGCCTACGAGCAGTACTTC.

V usage is TRBV5-1 and J usage is TRBJ2-6; no clear D. This CDR3 has 15 residues. V dropped 0 bases and J dropped 1 base, with 5 bases sitting between them. Germline CDR1 and CDR2: SGHRS and YFSETQ. This chain's CDR3 is CASSLAGSGANVLTF. In DNA form, the CDR3 reads TGCGCCAGCAGCTTGGCTGGGTCTGGGGCCAACGTCCTGACTTTC.

The chain is built from TRBV9 and TRBJ2-6, with 8 bases aligning to TRBD1. J gave up 0 bases and V 0 bases, and 8 bases lay outside the gene matches. The CDR3 totals 19 residues. CDR1 is SGDLS, CDR2 YYNGEE, per germline. The CDR3 nucleotides read TGTGCCAGCAGCGTAGCCCCGGGACAGGAATTCTCTGGGGCCAACGTCCTGACTTTC. Translating gives CASSVAPGQEFSGANVLTF.

This sequence joins TRBV7-3 and TRBJ2-1; 10 bases map to TRBD2. This CDR3 is built from 15 residues. Germline lookup yields CDR1 SGHTA and CDR2 FQGTGA. The V segment lost 1 base and the J segment 10 bases; nucleotides outside the gene matches: 7. The CDR3 DNA reads TGTGCCAGCAGCTTAATAGCGGGAGGCCGTAGGGAGCAGTTCTTC. The encoded protein is CASSLIAGGRREQFF.

As to this clone: The junction and the germline gene differ at one end; a read error may be behind it. The gene calls are TRBV7-7 and TRBJ1-4; 7 bases agree with TRBD1. The germline V gene encodes CDR1 SSHAT and CDR2 FNYEAQ (reference sequence). CDR3 length: 17 amino acids. CDR3 residues: CASSPGTDYATNEKLFF. The DNA of the CDR3 is TGTGCTAGCAGCCCCGGGACAGACTATGCAACTAATGAAAAACTGTTTTTT.

This clone was seen a single time. This sequence joins TRBV19 and TRBJ1-5, with TRBD1 matching 9 bases. The CDR3 spans 14 residues. Germline values: CDR1 LNHDA, CDR2 SQIVND (reference sequence). The V and J ends lost 6 bases and 4 bases, in that order; junction bases with no gene match: 4. The CDR3: CASSKGTGNQPQHF. As DNA, the CDR3 is TGTGCCAGTAGCAAGGGGACAGGGAATCAGCCCCAGCATTTT.

The V and J genes are TRBV5-4 and TRBJ1-2; a possible D gene is TRBD1 (5 bases). V was trimmed by 0 bases and J by 7 bases, leaving 13 bases between them. Germline-derived CDR1 and CDR2 are SGHNT and YYREEE (reference sequence). The CDR3 contains 14 residues. The CDR3 region is CASSLGEGRSGYTF. In nucleotides, the CDR3 is TGTGCCAGCAGCTTGGGTGAGGGGCGAAGTGGCTACACCTTC.

The J gene is TRBJ1-2, the V gene TRBV10-3; 8 bases fit TRBD1. V shed 4 bases, J shed 2 bases, and the junction held 6 bases outside the gene matches. The CDR3 length is 15 residues. Per the germline V gene, CDR1 is ENHRY and CDR2 is SYGVKD. The CDR3 sequence: CAISAPRGLNYGYTF. The CDR3 DNA reads as TGTGCCATCAGTGCCCCCAGGGGGCTCAACTATGGCTACACCTTC.